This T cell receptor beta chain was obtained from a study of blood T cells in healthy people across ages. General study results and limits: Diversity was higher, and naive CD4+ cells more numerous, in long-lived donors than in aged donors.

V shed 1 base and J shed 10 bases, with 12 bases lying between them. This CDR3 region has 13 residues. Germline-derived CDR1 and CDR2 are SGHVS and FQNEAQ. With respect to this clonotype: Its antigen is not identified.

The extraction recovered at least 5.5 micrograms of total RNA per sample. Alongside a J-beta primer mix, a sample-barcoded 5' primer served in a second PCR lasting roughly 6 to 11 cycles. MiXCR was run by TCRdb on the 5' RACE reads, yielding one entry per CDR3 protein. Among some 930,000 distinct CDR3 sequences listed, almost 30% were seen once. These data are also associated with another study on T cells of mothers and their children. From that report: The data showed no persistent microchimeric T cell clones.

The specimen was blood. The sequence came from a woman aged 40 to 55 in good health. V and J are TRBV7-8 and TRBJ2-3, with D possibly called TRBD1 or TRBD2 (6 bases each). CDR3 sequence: CASSLGGAGAQYF. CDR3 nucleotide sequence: TGTGCCAGCAGCTTAGGGGGGGCAGGTGCGCAGTATTTT.